The T cell receptor (beta chain) under discussion was sequenced for a study of identifying expanded T cells in peripheral blood. Overall study results and limits: Across healthy donors, higher total template counts meant significantly greater roughly 2-week count variance. Over about two and four weeks, about 15 and 19 clones changed, versus 1.2 between replicates.

This clone has just one count. Its antigen is as yet unknown. No infections or other immune events were documented during collection. The germline CDR1 and CDR2 sequences are SGHVS and FQNEAQ. Losses at the gene ends were 1 base for V and 8 bases for J; bases not matched to a gene: 2. This CDR3 has 13 residues. Repertoires were generated with immunoSEQ multiplex PCR, while TCRdb's copy carries only in-frame clones and drops some. The repertoire holds approximately 130,000 clones, with 80% to 90% as singletons. This TCR came from a person aged 18-70 years in good health. The rearrangement uses TRBV7-8 and TRBJ2-4; TRBD1 matches 7 bases. Input material: blood. Here the CDR3 reads CASSLDRGYIQYF. CDR3 DNA sequence: TGTGCCAGCAGCTTAGACAGGGGCTACATTCAGTACTTC.